This is a list of T cell receptor beta chains from one sample in a study of cytomegalovirus exposure and HLA in healthy donors. TCRdb's copy holds only in-frame clones and misses some; the assay was immunoSEQ multiplex PCR. The table has around 91,000 clones, about 88% seen once; the top ten hold 2.1%. The sequencing sample was made of PBMCs. These receptors were obtained from a man younger than 35 in good health and CMV-seronegative. Both conserved end residues are part of each CDR3. D genes are given only for firm matches. Clone size is given for some rows only: seen once, a few or many times, or a class if the clone is expanded.

j_call: TRBJ1-5
v_call: TRBV19
d_call: TRBD1
clone_size: -
cdr3_nt: TGTGCCAGTAGTATCTTTGAGGGGGCACAGCAGCCCCAGCATTTT
cdr3_aa: CASSIFEGAQQPQHF

j_call: TRBJ1-5
v_call: TRBV6-1
d_call: -
clone_size: -
cdr3_nt: TGTGCCAGCAGTGCTACCGGGTCCCAGGGTGGGTTGGTCAATCAGCCCCAGCATTTT
cdr3_aa: CASSATGSQGGLVNQPQHF

j_call: TRBJ2-3
v_call: TRBV7-2
d_call: TRBD1
clone_size: -
cdr3_nt: TGTGCCAGCAGCCCAGGGACAGCCACAGATACGCAGTATTTT
cdr3_aa: CASSPGTATDTQYF

j_call: TRBJ2-2
v_call: TRBV6-1
d_call: -
clone_size: once
cdr3_nt: TGTGCCAGCAGTGACCGGGAGCTCGGGGAGCTGTTTTTT
cdr3_aa: CASSDRELGELFF

j_call: TRBJ1-2
v_call: TRBV15
d_call: -
clone_size: -
cdr3_nt: TGTGCCACCAGCAGAGGTGGGGGGAGTAACTATGGCTACACCTTC
cdr3_aa: CATSRGGGSNYGYTF

j_call: TRBJ1-2
v_call: TRBV6-5
d_call: -
clone_size: -
cdr3_nt: TGTGCCAGCAGTTACTCGAGTGGTGGCTACACCTTC
cdr3_aa: CASSYSSGGYTF

j_call: TRBJ1-1
v_call: TRBV9
d_call: TRBD1
clone_size: -
cdr3_nt: TGTGCCAGCAGCGGATCCCGGACAGGGTTCGGTGACACTGAAGCTTTCTTT
cdr3_aa: CASSGSRTGFGDTEAFF

j_call: TRBJ2-7
v_call: TRBV4-2
d_call: -
clone_size: -
cdr3_nt: TGTGCCAGCAGCGGGGGGAGGCACGAGCAGTACTTC
cdr3_aa: CASSGGRHEQYF

j_call: TRBJ1-5
v_call: TRBV10-1
d_call: -
clone_size: few
cdr3_nt: TGCGCCAGCAGTGAAGGGGGCAATCAGCCCCAGCATTTT
cdr3_aa: CASSEGGNQPQHF

j_call: TRBJ1-1
v_call: TRBV5-4
d_call: TRBD1
clone_size: few
cdr3_nt: TGTGCCAGCAGCTTTGCCCCCGGGACAGGGGTAAGAGGGACTGAAGCTTTCTTT
cdr3_aa: CASSFAPGTGVRGTEAFF

j_call: TRBJ1-5
v_call: TRBV19
d_call: -
clone_size: -
cdr3_nt: TGTGCCAGTAGTATCCGGTCGAGGCAGCCCCAGCATTTT
cdr3_aa: CASSIRSRQPQHF

j_call: TRBJ2-5
v_call: TRBV11-2
d_call: TRBD2
clone_size: -
cdr3_nt: TGTGCCAGCAGCTTAGATGCGGGAGGGGTAGGGACCCAGTACTTC
cdr3_aa: CASSLDAGGVGTQYF

j_call: TRBJ1-1
v_call: TRBV30
d_call: TRBD1
clone_size: once
cdr3_nt: TGTGCCTGGCGACAGGGCGGAGCAGCTTTCTTT
cdr3_aa: CAWRQGGAAFF

j_call: TRBJ2-7
v_call: TRBV18
d_call: TRBD1
clone_size: -
cdr3_nt: TGTGCCAGCTCGGCGCACCGGGACAGGGGCTACGAGCAGTACTTC
cdr3_aa: CASSAHRDRGYEQYF

j_call: TRBJ1-4
v_call: TRBV30
d_call: -
clone_size: once
cdr3_nt: TGTGCCTGCGATACCGGGTTTGGAGGCGGAAAACTGTTTTTT
cdr3_aa: CACDTGFGGGKLFF

j_call: TRBJ2-1
v_call: TRBV6-5
d_call: -
clone_size: -
cdr3_nt: TGTGCCAGCAGTGTCGGACTGGCTTACAATGAGCAGTTCTTC
cdr3_aa: CASSVGLAYNEQFF

j_call: TRBJ1-6
v_call: TRBV2
d_call: -
clone_size: -
cdr3_nt: TGTGCCAGCACTGGATTGGACTCAAGTCGTAATTCACCCCTCCACTTT
cdr3_aa: CASTGLDSSRNSPLHF

j_call: TRBJ1-5
v_call: TRBV19
d_call: TRBD1
clone_size: -
cdr3_nt: TGTGCCACAAGGACAGGGCCCTCGGGGAATCAGCCCCAGCATTTT
cdr3_aa: CATRTGPSGNQPQHF

j_call: TRBJ2-7
v_call: TRBV11-3
d_call: TRBD2
clone_size: -
cdr3_nt: TGTGCCAGCAGCTCCTCGGGGGGGCGCTACGAGCAGTACTTC
cdr3_aa: CASSSSGGRYEQYF

j_call: TRBJ1-2
v_call: TRBV9
d_call: TRBD1
clone_size: -
cdr3_nt: TGTGCCAGCAGCTCTCCGGGACAGGGCCGTAACTATGGCTACACCTTC
cdr3_aa: CASSSPGQGRNYGYTF

j_call: TRBJ2-7
v_call: TRBV2
d_call: -
clone_size: -
cdr3_nt: TGTGCCAGCAGACGGGACTCCAGCTCCTACGAGCAGTACTTC
cdr3_aa: CASRRDSSSYEQYF

j_call: TRBJ2-7
v_call: TRBV9
d_call: -
clone_size: -
cdr3_nt: TGTGCCAGCAGCCCCCGTGGGCGGCGGGACTACGAGCAGTACTTC
cdr3_aa: CASSPRGRRDYEQYF

j_call: TRBJ2-7
v_call: TRBV19
d_call: TRBD1
clone_size: -
cdr3_nt: TGTGCCAGTAGTCGTACAGGGGGCGGAATTCTGGACGAGCAGTACTTC
cdr3_aa: CASSRTGGGILDEQYF

j_call: TRBJ1-2
v_call: TRBV29-1
d_call: TRBD1
clone_size: -
cdr3_nt: TGCAGCGTTGAAGAATCGGGACAGGGTCTATTTCGGGGCGGCTACACCTTC
cdr3_aa: CSVEESGQGLFRGGYTF

j_call: TRBJ1-1
v_call: TRBV28
d_call: TRBD1
clone_size: -
cdr3_nt: TGTGCCAGCAGTCTAGACAGGGGGATGAACACTGAAGCTTTCTTT
cdr3_aa: CASSLDRGMNTEAFF

j_call: TRBJ2-1
v_call: TRBV9
d_call: TRBD2
clone_size: -
cdr3_nt: TGTGCCAGCAGCGTAGCCCTAGCGGGAGGGCCTGGCAATGAGCAGTTCTTC
cdr3_aa: CASSVALAGGPGNEQFF

j_call: TRBJ1-2
v_call: TRBV6-4
d_call: -
clone_size: few
cdr3_nt: TGTGCCAGCCCCGACTGGGGGGGGCAAGCTGGCTACACCTTC
cdr3_aa: CASPDWGGQAGYTF

j_call: TRBJ2-7
v_call: TRBV5-6
d_call: TRBD2
clone_size: -
cdr3_nt: TGTGCCAGCAGCCCCGGACTAGTTTTGTTCTACGAGCAGTACTTC
cdr3_aa: CASSPGLVLFYEQYF

j_call: TRBJ1-3
v_call: TRBV7-5
d_call: -
clone_size: -
cdr3_nt: TGTGCCAGAAGCTTAGCGTTGCGGAAATCTGGAAACACCATATATTTT
cdr3_aa: CARSLALRKSGNTIYF

j_call: TRBJ2-5
v_call: TRBV5-5
d_call: -
clone_size: -
cdr3_nt: TGTGCCAGCAGCTTGGTTTCCGGACACCCGACGTTAGAGACCCAGTACTTC
cdr3_aa: CASSLVSGHPTLETQYF

j_call: TRBJ1-2
v_call: TRBV5-4
d_call: -
clone_size: -
cdr3_nt: TGTGCCAGCAGCTTGATTGGCAGGCCCGTTAACTATGGCTACACCTTC
cdr3_aa: CASSLIGRPVNYGYTF

j_call: TRBJ1-2
v_call: TRBV7-8
d_call: TRBD1
clone_size: -
cdr3_nt: TGTGCCAGCAGCTGGGGGGACAGTAACTATGGCTACACCTTC
cdr3_aa: CASSWGDSNYGYTF

j_call: TRBJ1-2
v_call: TRBV27
d_call: -
clone_size: -
cdr3_nt: TGTGCCAGCAGTTCGGACCCCGGGGTCTATGGCTACACCTTC
cdr3_aa: CASSSDPGVYGYTF

j_call: TRBJ2-1
v_call: TRBV7-3
d_call: TRBD2
clone_size: -
cdr3_nt: TGTGCCAGCAGCCCAAGGACTAGCGGGAATTCTGAGCAGTTCTTC
cdr3_aa: CASSPRTSGNSEQFF

j_call: TRBJ1-2
v_call: TRBV6-5
d_call: TRBD1
clone_size: -
cdr3_nt: TGTGCCAGCAGTTACGGGACAGGGCGGGATGGCTACACCTTC
cdr3_aa: CASSYGTGRDGYTF

j_call: TRBJ2-1
v_call: TRBV10-1
d_call: TRBD2
clone_size: -
cdr3_nt: TGCGCCAGCAGCAAAAGGACTAGCTGGGATGAGCAGTTCTTC
cdr3_aa: CASSKRTSWDEQFF

j_call: TRBJ2-5
v_call: TRBV27
d_call: -
clone_size: -
cdr3_nt: TGTGCCAGCAGTCGACGGACTCAACAAGAGACCCAGTACTTC
cdr3_aa: CASSRRTQQETQYF

j_call: TRBJ1-2
v_call: TRBV29-1
d_call: TRBD1
clone_size: -
cdr3_nt: TGCAGCGTTGAAGATGGGGCTTACAGGGGGGGAGGCTACACCTTC
cdr3_aa: CSVEDGAYRGGGYTF

j_call: TRBJ1-2
v_call: TRBV2
d_call: -
clone_size: few
cdr3_nt: TGTGCCAGCAGTGGGGAGGTAAACTATGGCTACACCTTC
cdr3_aa: CASSGEVNYGYTF

j_call: TRBJ2-7
v_call: TRBV27
d_call: TRBD2
clone_size: -
cdr3_nt: TGTGCCAGCAGACTAGCGGGATACCACGAGCAGTACTTC
cdr3_aa: CASRLAGYHEQYF

j_call: TRBJ1-2
v_call: TRBV29-1
d_call: TRBD1
clone_size: -
cdr3_nt: TGCAGCGTTGATACAGGGGACTATGGCTACACCTTC
cdr3_aa: CSVDTGDYGYTF

j_call: TRBJ2-7
v_call: TRBV19
d_call: TRBD1
clone_size: few
cdr3_nt: TGTGCCAGTAGTAGCGCAGGGGGATACGAGCAGTACTTC
cdr3_aa: CASSSAGGYEQYF

j_call: TRBJ2-7
v_call: TRBV5-6
d_call: TRBD2
clone_size: once
cdr3_nt: TGTGCCAGCAGCTCGGGGGGTCGCCACGAGCAGTACTTC
cdr3_aa: CASSSGGRHEQYF

j_call: TRBJ1-5
v_call: TRBV1
d_call: -
clone_size: -
cdr3_nt: TGCACCAGCAGCCCCCCGGGGAGTGAAAATCAGCCCCAGCATTTT
cdr3_aa: CTSSPPGSENQPQHF

j_call: TRBJ1-3
v_call: TRBV6-1
d_call: TRBD1
clone_size: -
cdr3_nt: TGTGCCAGCAACTGGGACAGCTCTGGAAACACCATATATTTT
cdr3_aa: CASNWDSSGNTIYF

j_call: TRBJ1-1
v_call: TRBV13
d_call: TRBD1
clone_size: -
cdr3_nt: TGTGCCAGCAGCCCCTGGGTATCGACAGGGTCCACTGAAGCTTTCTTT
cdr3_aa: CASSPWVSTGSTEAFF

j_call: TRBJ1-5
v_call: TRBV7-9
d_call: -
clone_size: -
cdr3_nt: TGTGCCAGCAGCTTAGGGGCAGGGGCAAATCAGCCCCAGCATTTT
cdr3_aa: CASSLGAGANQPQHF